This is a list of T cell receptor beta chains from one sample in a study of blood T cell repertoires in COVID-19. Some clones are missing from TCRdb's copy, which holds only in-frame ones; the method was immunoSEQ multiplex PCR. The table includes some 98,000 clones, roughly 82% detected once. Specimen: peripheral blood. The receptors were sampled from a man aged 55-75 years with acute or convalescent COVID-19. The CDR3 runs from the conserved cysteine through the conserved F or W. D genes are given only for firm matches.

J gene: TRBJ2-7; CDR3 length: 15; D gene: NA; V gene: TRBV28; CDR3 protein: CASRVLGQGKNEQYF
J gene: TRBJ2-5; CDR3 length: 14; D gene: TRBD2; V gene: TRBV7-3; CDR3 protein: CASSPGGGVETQYF
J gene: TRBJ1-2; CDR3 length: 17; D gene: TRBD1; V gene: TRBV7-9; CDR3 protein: CASSRDRATLANYGYTF
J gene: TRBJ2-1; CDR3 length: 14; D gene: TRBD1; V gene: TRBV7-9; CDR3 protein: CASSSGTGYNEQFF
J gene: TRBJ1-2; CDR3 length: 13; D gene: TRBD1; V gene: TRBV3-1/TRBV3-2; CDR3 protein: CASSTGGAYGYTF
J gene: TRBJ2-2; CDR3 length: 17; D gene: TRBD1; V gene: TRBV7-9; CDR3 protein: CASSLTPWTGRAGELLF
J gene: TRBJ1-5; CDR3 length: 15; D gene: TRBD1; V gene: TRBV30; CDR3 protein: CAWRPGTDGNQPQHF
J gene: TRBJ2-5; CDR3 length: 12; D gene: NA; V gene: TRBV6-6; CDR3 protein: CASRTGSETQYF
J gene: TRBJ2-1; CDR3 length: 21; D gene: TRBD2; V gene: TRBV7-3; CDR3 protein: CASSLRGPGLAGGRSHNEQFF
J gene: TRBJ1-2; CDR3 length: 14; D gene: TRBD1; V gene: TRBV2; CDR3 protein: CASSGQGVNYGYTF
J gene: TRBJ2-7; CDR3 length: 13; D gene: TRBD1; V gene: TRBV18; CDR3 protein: CASSPGTATEQYF
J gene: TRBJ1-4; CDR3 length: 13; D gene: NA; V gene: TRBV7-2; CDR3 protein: CASSFTGGEKLFF
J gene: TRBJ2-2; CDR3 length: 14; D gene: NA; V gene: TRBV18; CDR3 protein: CASSKGANTGELFF
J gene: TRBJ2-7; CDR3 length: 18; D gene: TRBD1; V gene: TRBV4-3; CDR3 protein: CASSQDRGVLRDSYEQYF
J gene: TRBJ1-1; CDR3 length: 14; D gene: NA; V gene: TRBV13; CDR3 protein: CASSLSRMNTEAFF
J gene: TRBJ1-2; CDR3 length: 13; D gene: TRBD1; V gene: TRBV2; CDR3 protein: CANEPDRGYGYTF
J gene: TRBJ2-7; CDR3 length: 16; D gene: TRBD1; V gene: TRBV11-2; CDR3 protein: CASSLELGQGAYEQYF
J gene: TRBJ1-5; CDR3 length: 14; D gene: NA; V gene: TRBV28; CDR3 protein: CASLLGGNGQPQHF
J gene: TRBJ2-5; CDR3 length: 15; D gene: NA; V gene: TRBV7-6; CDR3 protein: CASSRTGLIQETQYF
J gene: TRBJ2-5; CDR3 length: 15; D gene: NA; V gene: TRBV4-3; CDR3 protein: CASSLRQGWGETQYF
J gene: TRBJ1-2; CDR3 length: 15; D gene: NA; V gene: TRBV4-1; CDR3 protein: CASSQDRDTRNRYTF
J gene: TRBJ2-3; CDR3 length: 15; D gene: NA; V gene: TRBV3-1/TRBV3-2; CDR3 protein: CASSPQSGSTDTQYF
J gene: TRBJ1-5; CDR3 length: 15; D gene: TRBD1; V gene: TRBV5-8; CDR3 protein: CASSLGDRVHQPQHF
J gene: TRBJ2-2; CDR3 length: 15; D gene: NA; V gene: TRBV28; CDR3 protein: CASSLTGRYTGELFF
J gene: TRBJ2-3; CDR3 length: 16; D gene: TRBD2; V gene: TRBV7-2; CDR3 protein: CASRTLAGGPVDTQYF
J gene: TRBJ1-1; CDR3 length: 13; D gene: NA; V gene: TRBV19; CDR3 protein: CASSAWETAEAFF
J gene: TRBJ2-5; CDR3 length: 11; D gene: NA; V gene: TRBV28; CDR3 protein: CASSSRETQYF
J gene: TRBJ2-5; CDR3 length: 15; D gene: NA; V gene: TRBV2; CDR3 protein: CASSEALRTAGTQYF
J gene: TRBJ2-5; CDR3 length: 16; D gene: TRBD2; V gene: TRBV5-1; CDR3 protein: CASSKDRAGGPKTQYF
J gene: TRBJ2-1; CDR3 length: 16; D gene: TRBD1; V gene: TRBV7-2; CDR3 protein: CASSLYRTGGTNEQFF
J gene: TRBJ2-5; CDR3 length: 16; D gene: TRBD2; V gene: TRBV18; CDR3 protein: CASSSRLAGFQETQYF
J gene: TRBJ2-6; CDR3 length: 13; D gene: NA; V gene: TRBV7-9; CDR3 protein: CASTLYGANVLTF
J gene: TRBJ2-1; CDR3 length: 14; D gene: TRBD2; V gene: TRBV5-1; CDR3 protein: CASRPGLGNNEQFF
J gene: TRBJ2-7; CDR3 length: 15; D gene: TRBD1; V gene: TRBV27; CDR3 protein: CASSLGQERSYEQYF
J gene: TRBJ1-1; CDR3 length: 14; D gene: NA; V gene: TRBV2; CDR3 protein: CASIREGGGAEAFF
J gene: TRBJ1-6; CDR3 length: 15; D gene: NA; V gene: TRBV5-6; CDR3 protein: CASSAGPRYNSPLHF
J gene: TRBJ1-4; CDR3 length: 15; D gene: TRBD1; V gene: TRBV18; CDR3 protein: CASSPPGQGYEKLFF
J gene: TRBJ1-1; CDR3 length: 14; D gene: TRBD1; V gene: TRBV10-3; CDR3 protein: CAIRGQAVNTEAFF
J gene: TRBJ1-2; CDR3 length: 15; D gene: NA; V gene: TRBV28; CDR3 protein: CASSFSLDRNYGYTF
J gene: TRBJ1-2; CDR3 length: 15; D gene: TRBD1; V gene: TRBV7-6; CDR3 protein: CASSSYRGPNYGYTF
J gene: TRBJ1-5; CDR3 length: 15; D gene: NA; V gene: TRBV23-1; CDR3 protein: CASSQSNTSNQPQHF
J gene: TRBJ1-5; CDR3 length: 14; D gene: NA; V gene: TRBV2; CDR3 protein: CASSPNAGFQPQHF
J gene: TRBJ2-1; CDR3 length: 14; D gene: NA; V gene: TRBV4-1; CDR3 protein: CASSHGTLNNEQFF
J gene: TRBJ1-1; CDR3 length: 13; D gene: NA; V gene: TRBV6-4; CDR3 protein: CASRLDSYTEAFF
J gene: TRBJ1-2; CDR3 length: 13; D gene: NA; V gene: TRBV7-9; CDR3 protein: CASSFELEVGYTF
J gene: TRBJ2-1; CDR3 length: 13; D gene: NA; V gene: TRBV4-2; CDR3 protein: CASSQTFENEQFF
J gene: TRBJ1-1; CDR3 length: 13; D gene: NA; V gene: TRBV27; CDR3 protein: CASSWAPTVEAFF
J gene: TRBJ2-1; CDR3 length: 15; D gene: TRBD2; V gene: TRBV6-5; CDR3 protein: CASSRWGLGEGQQFF
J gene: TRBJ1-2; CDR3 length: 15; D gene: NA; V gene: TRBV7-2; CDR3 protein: CASSHYGLTTYGYTF
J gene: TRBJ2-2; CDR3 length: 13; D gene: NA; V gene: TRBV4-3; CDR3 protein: CASSYRQTGELFF